The 21 T cell receptor beta chains presented below share a single source sample, sequenced in a study of T-cell reconstitution after alpha-beta-depleted transplantation in children. Molecular barcoding with unique molecular identifiers was used for the TCRbeta library. In TCRdb, the PCR reads were re-called with MiXCR into one record per CDR3 protein. This table holds roughly 590,000 distinct CDR3 sequences, 15% to 20% found once. The sequenced sample was PBMCs from the stem cell graft donor, obtained from the stem cell graft. The receptors were sampled from a human donor who donated a stem cell graft to a child with acute myeloid leukemia.

The chain combines TRBV6-1 with TRBJ1-5, with D unclear. CDR1 and CDR2 from the germline V gene are MNHNS and SASEGT. The CDR3 extends over 15 amino acids. The V end lost 6 bases, the J end lost 0 bases, and 12 bases lay between the germline ends. CDR3 coding DNA: TGTGCCAGCAGCCCACACTTCTATAGCAATCAGCCCCAGCATTTT. As protein: CASSPHFYSNQPQHF.

This clonotype was counted at least ten times. The V and J genes are TRBV29-1 and TRBJ1-5; the D is unclear. The V gene lost 7 bases and the J gene lost 7 bases, with 14 bases spanning the gap. Germline CDR1 is SQVTM and CDR2 is ANQGSEA. CDR3 length: 12 residues. The CDR3 DNA sequence: TGCAGCGCGCTGGTGGGAGAGCAGCCCCAGCATTTT. It codes for CSALVGEQPQHF.

The chain uses TRBV7-6 and TRBJ1-5; no firm D call. Trimming removed 6 bases at V and 5 bases at J, with 11 bases between. CDR3 size: 13 residues. Germline assignment: CDR1 SGHVS and CDR2 FNYEAQ. CDR3 bases: TGTGCCAGCAGTGAACACGAAGATCAGCCCCAGCATTTT. It encodes CASSEHEDQPQHF.

This clonotype was seen only a few times. The chain couples TRBV6-2 or TRBV6-3 to TRBJ2-1; TRBD2 matches at 9 bases. The CDR3 spans 13 residues. V dropped 10 bases and J dropped 1; count of bases not matched to a gene: 2. CDR1 is MNHEY and CDR2 is SVGEGT in the germline V gene. CDR3 protein: CATSGVSYNEQFF. The CDR3 nucleotides read TGTGCCACTAGCGGGGTATCCTACAATGAGCAGTTCTTC.

This clonotype came up a few times. This chain connects TRBV5-1 to TRBJ2-1; the match to TRBD2 covers 7 bases. V lost 6 bases, J lost 3 bases, and 9 bases stayed unmatched. Germline V gene sequence: CDR1 SGHRS, CDR2 YFSETQ. The CDR3 has 15 amino acids. The CDR3 is CASNLGRGIYNEQFF. CDR3 sequence (DNA): TGCGCCAGCAATCTAGGGCGGGGGATCTACAATGAGCAGTTCTTC.

This clonotype was detected ten times or more. The chain carries TRBV29-1 and TRBJ1-2; D call uncertain. The germline V gene encodes CDR1 SQVTM and CDR2 ANQGSEA. The CDR3 is made up of 16 amino acids. V dropped 0 bases and J dropped 2 bases, with 16 bases sitting between them. CDR3 loop: CSVEDSSMRLNYGYTF. The CDR3 bases are TGCAGCGTTGAAGACTCCTCTATGAGACTAAACTATGGCTACACCTTC.

There are a few counts of this clonotype. The V call is TRBV7-9, the J call TRBJ1-3; possible D gene TRBD1, 6 bases. The germline gives CDR1 SEHNR, CDR2 FQNEAQ (reference sequence). This CDR3 has 15 amino acids. The ends were cut back, 1 base at V and 9 bases at J, with 16 bases in the middle. The CDR3 protein is CASSLGNAGGGTIYF. The CDR3 DNA follows: TGTGCCAGCAGCTTAGGAAACGCTGGAGGGGGCACCATATATTTT.

This clonotype was seen just once. The chain is built from TRBV7-6 and TRBJ1-6; the match to TRBD1 covers 10 bases. This CDR3 has 16 residues. V was pared by 5 bases and J by 10 bases, with 11 bases of the junction left unmatched. CDR1 is SGHVS and CDR2 is FNYEAQ in the germline V gene. The CDR3 DNA reads TGTGCCAGCAGCCCATCAAATCCGGGACAGGGGTCACCCCTCCACTTT. It specifies CASSPSNPGQGSPLHF.

A few counts support this clonotype. This sequence joins TRBV5-1 and TRBJ2-3; 7 positions agree with TRBD2. The germline CDR1 and CDR2 sequences are SGHRS and YFSETQ. CDR3 length: 17 amino acids. V gave up 3 bases and J gave up 2 bases; unmatched junction bases: 12. This CDR3 is CASSSGLRGRITDTQYF. The CDR3 coding sequence is TGCGCCAGCAGCTCCGGTTTGCGGGGGAGAATCACAGATACGCAGTATTTT.

This clonotype was found many times. The chain joins TRBV20-1 to TRBJ2-7; 8 nucleotides match TRBD2. The CDR3 has 15 amino acids. Germline CDR1 and CDR2: DFQATT and SNEGSKA (reference sequence). The junction had 7 bases not matched to a gene; V was cut back by 0 bases and J by 3 bases. CDR3 bases: TGCAGTGCTAGAGATGTGGCTAGCGGGCGCTACGAGCAGTACTTC. Its protein is CSARDVASGRYEQYF.

Ten or more counts support this clonotype. The V call is TRBV20-1, the J call TRBJ2-2; 7 bases line up with TRBD2. V lost 2 bases, J lost 4 bases, and 7 bases stayed unmatched. CDR1 and CDR2 (germline): DFQATT, SNEGSKA (reference sequence). The CDR3 spans 15 residues. This chain's CDR3 is CSARRGRGGTGELFF. The CDR3 nucleotides are TGCAGTGCTAGACGTGGGCGCGGGGGCACCGGGGAGCTGTTTTTT.

This clonotype was recorded only once. This chain links TRBV12-3 or TRBV12-4 with TRBJ1-6, with D perhaps TRBD1 (5 bases). The germline V and J ends were trimmed by 6 bases and 6 bases, with 15 bases remaining between them. The CDR3 contains 15 residues. The CDR3 loop is CASSPRGNTNSPLHF. In nucleotides, the CDR3 is TGTGCCAGCAGCCCACGGGGGAATACTAATTCACCCCTCCACTTT.

The chain has TRBV6-1 and TRBJ1-4, with 7 bases aligning to TRBD1. CDR1 MNHNS and CDR2 SASEGT come from the germline V gene. V trimming: 10 bases; J trimming: 8 bases; junction bases outside the gene matches: 31. The CDR3 contains 20 residues. In nucleotides, the CDR3 is TGTGCCATCAGCGAATCGCTTAGGGGGCGCAAAAAGGAAGTGGACGAAAAACTGTTTTTT. It encodes CAISESLRGRKKEVDEKLFF.

This clonotype was picked up a small number of times. V gene TRBV7-9 combines with J gene TRBJ2-7, with 7 bases identical to TRBD2. Germline loops: CDR1 SEHNR, CDR2 FQNEAQ (reference sequence). Trimming removed 5 bases from V and 5 bases from J; junction bases left unmatched: 6. The CDR3 covers 13 residues. CDR3 coding DNA: TGTGCCAGCAGCCTCTTGGGAGGGGACGAGCAGTACTTC. Residues: CASSLLGGDEQYF.

The table lists this clonotype with many counts. The V and J genes are TRBV6-4 and TRBJ2-1; 9 nucleotides agree with TRBD1. The length of the CDR3 is 16 residues. Germline trimming cut 3 bases from V and 7 bases from J; bases unmatched to any gene: 10. The germline V gene encodes CDR1 MRHNA and CDR2 SNTAGT. This CDR3 reads CASSESGTGSPNEQFF. Here the CDR3 DNA reads TGTGCCAGCAGTGAATCCGGGACAGGGTCCCCAAATGAGCAGTTCTTC.

There are a few counts of this clonotype. The junction does not match germline at one end; this may be a read error. The rearrangement uses TRBV20-1 and TRBJ2-7; maybe TRBD1 (5 bases). Germline V gives CDR1 DFQATT, CDR2 SNEGSKA (reference sequence). The CDR3 totals 16 residues. CDR3 region: CCARDLQAYISYEQYF. The CDR3 bases are TGCTGTGCTAGAGATCTACAGGCGTATATCTCCTACGAGCAGTACTTC.

The V gene is TRBV6-2 or TRBV6-3, the J gene TRBJ2-7; D unclear. CDR1 and CDR2 from the germline V gene are MNHEY and SVGEGT. This CDR3 comprises 13 residues. The ends were cut back, 4 bases at V and 4 bases at J, with 11 bases in the middle. This CDR3 is CASSSSGWYEQYF. As DNA, the CDR3 is TGTGCCAGCAGTTCCAGTGGTTGGTACGAGCAGTACTTC.

The table lists this clonotype with many counts. V is TRBV6-4 and J is TRBJ1-1; unclear D gene. Per germline, CDR1 MRHNA and CDR2 SNTAGT. Deletions cut 6 bases from V and 0 bases from J, with 11 bases between. The CDR3 is 14 amino acids. CDR3 nucleotides: TGTGCCAGCAGACAGTATGCAATGAACACTGAAGCTTTCTTT. It encodes CASRQYAMNTEAFF.

This chain uses TRBV12-3 or TRBV12-4 with TRBJ2-7; D is perhaps TRBD2 (6 bases). V was pared by 5 bases and J by 3 bases, with 17 bases between. CDR3 length: 15 amino acids. The CDR3 DNA sequence: TGTGCCAGCAGTCCTGACTCCGAGGAGGGCTACGAGCAGTACTTC. Protein sequence: CASSPDSEEGYEQYF.

The rearrangement links TRBV6-6 to TRBJ1-6; D is unresolved. CDR3 size: 13 residues. The V end lost 5 bases, the J end lost 10 bases, and 12 bases lay between the germline ends. Germline-derived CDR1 and CDR2 are MNHNY and SVGAGI (reference sequence). This CDR3 reads CASSNLKGSPLHF. The CDR3 coding sequence is TGTGCCAGCAGTAACCTCAAGGGCTCACCCCTCCACTTT.

This clonotype was recorded many times. The genes are TRBV30 and TRBJ2-2; D unclear. Germline V CDR1 and CDR2: GTSNPN, SVGIG (reference sequence). This CDR3 has 12 residues. The V and J ends lost 4 bases and 5 bases respectively, with 8 bases between them. The CDR3 spells CAWIGSTGELFF. The CDR3 DNA is TGTGCCTGGATAGGCAGTACCGGGGAGCTGTTTTTT.